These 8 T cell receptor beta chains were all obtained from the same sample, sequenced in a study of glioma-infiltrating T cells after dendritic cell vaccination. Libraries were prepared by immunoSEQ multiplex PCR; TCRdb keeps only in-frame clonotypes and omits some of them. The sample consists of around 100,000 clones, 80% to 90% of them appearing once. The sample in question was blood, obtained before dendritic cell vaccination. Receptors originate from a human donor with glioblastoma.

CDR3 nucleotide sequence: TGTGCCAGTAGTATAGATGGGTCGCCCAGGGAAAGCAATCAGCCCCAGCATTTT. As protein: CASSIDGSPRESNQPQHF. The chain recombines TRBV19 with TRBJ1-5, with TRBD1 as a possible D gene (5 bases). V shed 0 bases and J shed 1 base, with 16 bases lying between them. The germline V gene encodes CDR1 LNHDA and CDR2 SQIVND (reference sequence). The CDR3 runs to 18 residues.

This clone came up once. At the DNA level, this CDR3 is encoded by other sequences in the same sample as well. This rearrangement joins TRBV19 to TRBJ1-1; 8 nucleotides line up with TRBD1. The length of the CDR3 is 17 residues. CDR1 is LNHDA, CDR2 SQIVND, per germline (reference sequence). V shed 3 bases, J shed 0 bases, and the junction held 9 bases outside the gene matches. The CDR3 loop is CASSIGQGGGLNTEAFF. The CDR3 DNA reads TGTGCCAGTAGTATCGGACAGGGCGGGGGTTTGAACACTGAAGCTTTCTTT.

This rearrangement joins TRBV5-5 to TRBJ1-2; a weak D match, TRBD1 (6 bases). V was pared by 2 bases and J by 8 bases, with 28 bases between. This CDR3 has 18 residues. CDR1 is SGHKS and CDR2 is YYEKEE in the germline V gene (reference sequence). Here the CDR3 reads CASSFSQDGGQGVGGYTF. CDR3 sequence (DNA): TGTGCCAGCAGCTTTTCCCAGGATGGGGGCCAGGGTGTAGGAGGCTACACCTTC.

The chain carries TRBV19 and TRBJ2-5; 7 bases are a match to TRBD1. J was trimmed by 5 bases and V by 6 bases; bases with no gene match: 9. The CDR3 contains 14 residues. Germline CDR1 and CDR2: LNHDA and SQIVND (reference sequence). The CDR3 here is CASSPMGDSETQYF. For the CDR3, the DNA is TGTGCCAGTAGCCCAATGGGGGACAGCGAGACCCAGTACTTC.

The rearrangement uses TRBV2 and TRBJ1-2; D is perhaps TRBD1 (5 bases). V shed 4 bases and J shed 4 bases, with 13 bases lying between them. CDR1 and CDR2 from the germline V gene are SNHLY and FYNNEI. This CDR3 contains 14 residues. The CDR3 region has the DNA TGTGCCAGCAGTGTTGACAGTAGGGGCTATGGCTACACCTTC. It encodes CASSVDSRGYGYTF.

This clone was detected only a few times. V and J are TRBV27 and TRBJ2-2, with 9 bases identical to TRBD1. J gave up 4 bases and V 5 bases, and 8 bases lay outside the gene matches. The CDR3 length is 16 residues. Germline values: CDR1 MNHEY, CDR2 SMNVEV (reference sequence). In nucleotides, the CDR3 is TGTGCCAGCAGTATCTGGACAGGGGTTCTCACCGGGGAGCTGTTTTTT. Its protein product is CASSIWTGVLTGELFF.

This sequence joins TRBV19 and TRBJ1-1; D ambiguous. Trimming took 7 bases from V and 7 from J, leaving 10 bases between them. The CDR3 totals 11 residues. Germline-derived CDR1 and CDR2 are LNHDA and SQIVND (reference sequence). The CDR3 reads CASNRGYEAFF. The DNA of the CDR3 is TGTGCCAGTAATAGAGGGTATGAAGCTTTCTTT.

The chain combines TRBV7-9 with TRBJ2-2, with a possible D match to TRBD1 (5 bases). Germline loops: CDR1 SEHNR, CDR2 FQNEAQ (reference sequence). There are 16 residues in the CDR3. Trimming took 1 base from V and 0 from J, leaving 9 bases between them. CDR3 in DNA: TGTGCCAGCAGCTTAGGTTCAGGGACGAACACCGGGGAGCTGTTTTTT. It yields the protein CASSLGSGTNTGELFF. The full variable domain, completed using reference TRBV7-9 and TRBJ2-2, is DTGVSQNPRHKITKRGQNVTFRCDPISEHNRLYWYRQTLGQGPEFLTYFQNEAQLEKSRLLSDRFSAERPKGSFSTLEIQRTEQGDSAMYLCASSLGSGTNTGELFFGEGSRLTVL.